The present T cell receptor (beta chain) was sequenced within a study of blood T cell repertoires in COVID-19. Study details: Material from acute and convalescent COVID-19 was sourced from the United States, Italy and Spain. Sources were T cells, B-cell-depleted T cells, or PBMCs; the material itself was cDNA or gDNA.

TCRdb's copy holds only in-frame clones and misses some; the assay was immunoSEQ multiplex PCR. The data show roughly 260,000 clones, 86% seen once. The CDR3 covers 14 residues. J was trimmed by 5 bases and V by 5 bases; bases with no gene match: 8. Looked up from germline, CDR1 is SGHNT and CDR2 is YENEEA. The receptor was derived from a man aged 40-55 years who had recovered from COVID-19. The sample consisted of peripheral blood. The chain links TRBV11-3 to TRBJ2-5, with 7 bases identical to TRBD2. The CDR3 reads CASSKAGFGETQYF. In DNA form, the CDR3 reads TGTGCCAGCAGCAAAGCGGGGTTTGGGGAGACCCAGTACTTC.